The present TCR beta chain was sequenced within a study of patients and donors after allogeneic stem cell transplantation (dated by TCRdb to 2020 to 2021). The cysteine opens and the phenylalanine closes a CDR3 of 15 amino acids. The sequence is cut down to CDR3 DNA, 45 bases in frame from base 1. According to the germline V gene, CDR1 reads SGHTA and CDR2 reads FQGNSA. Ends trimmed: V by 0 bases, J by 5 bases; bases unmatched to a gene: 3. This clonotype was recorded at least ten times. Its binding antigen is unknown. No base-level quality is on record; no much larger clone is a single base apart. The library was produced with RT-PCR. Sequencing was carried out with a NextSeq 550. TCRdb trimmed the raw reads at Q25, called clones with MiXCR and kept productive beta chains. A single entry per CDR3 protein holds the most common genes and DNA from its merged rows. The sample table records hundreds of thousands of distinct CDR3 sequences; approximately 16% of these occur just once. Clones ranked in the top ten supply 6% to 8% of the sample.

Recombination joined TRBV7-2 with TRBJ2-3; 9 bases in the middle match TRBD2. Sequencing used blood, either unsorted or a sorted T cell fraction (not recorded which). The source of this sequence is a human donor who was either an allogeneic HSCT recipient or a stem cell or donor lymphocyte infusion donor (not recorded which). It is not recorded whose cells these are; they may come from a transplant donor. The CDR3 protein is CASSLAGLAGDTQYF. The sequenced DNA: TGTGCCAGCAGCTTAGCGGGACTAGCCGGAGATACGCAGTATTTT.